The entry that follows covers one T cell receptor (beta chain) sequence. Its antigen is currently unknown. Amplified TCR beta CDR3 regions came from RNA transcripts. First-round RT-PCR targeting the TCR CDR3 was performed with the HTBI primer set. TCRdb fed the multiplex PCR reads into MiXCR, producing one record per CDR3 protein. Of approximately 370,000 distinct CDR3 sequences detected, about 17% appear once; the ten largest clones hold almost 35%. The data were obtained in a study of T cells in Graves' hyperthyroidism and ophthalmopathy. Study-wide findings and caveats: Progression to ophthalmopathy was predicted a median of 6.5 months early.

The CDR3 length is 13 residues. The V gene lost 1 base and the J gene lost 6 bases, with 9 bases spanning the gap. CDR1 and CDR2 from the germline V gene are SGHRS and YFSETQ. The receptor comes from a young woman with Graves' hyperthyroidism that later progressed to Graves' ophthalmopathy. V and J are TRBV5-1 and TRBJ2-3, with D unclear. The specimen sequenced was blood. CDR3: CASSLIEADTQYF. The DNA for the CDR3 is TGCGCCAGCAGCTTGATAGAGGCGGATACGCAGTATTTT.